Presented here are 20 T cell receptor beta chains from one specimen sequenced in a study of cytomegalovirus exposure and HLA in healthy donors. Researchers ran the PCR with 60 Vbeta and 13 Jbeta primers. This table comes from immunoSEQ multiplex PCR, and its TCRdb copy is limited to in-frame clones, with some not included. The repertoire holds approximately 130,000 clones, with 60% to 85% as singletons. The sequencing sample was made of PBMCs. All receptors come from a woman aged 40 to 49 in good health and CMV-seronegative.

The V gene is TRBV7-6, the J gene TRBJ2-2; D call uncertain. V lost 5 bases and J lost 7, with 5 bases in between. Per germline, CDR1 SGHVS and CDR2 FNYEAQ. The CDR3 is made up of 11 amino acids. The CDR3 DNA follows: TGTGCCAGCAGCCTGAGCGGGGAGCTGTTTTTT. It encodes CASSLSGELFF. The whole variable domain, remainder taken from reference TRBV7-6 and TRBJ2-2, is GAGVSQSPRYKVTKRGQDVALRCDPISGHVSLYWYRQALGQGPEFLTYFNYEAQQDKSGLPNDRFSAERPEGSISTLTIQRTEQRDSAMYRCASSLSGELFFGEGSRLTVL.

Regarding this clone: An end of the junction differs from the germline gene, which may be a read error. The chain is built from TRBV14 and TRBJ2-2, with D hard to call. The germline gives CDR1 SGHDN, CDR2 FVKESK. This CDR3 is built from 15 residues. The CDR3 bases are TGTGCCAGCAGCCAGGCTAGAGTGAACAACGGGGAGCTGTTTTTT. Translated: CASSQARVNNGELFF. The complete variable domain, with remaining parts taken from reference TRBV14 and TRBJ2-2, reads EAGVTQFPSHSVIEKGQTVTLRCDPISGHDNLYWYRRVMGKEIKFLLHFVKESKQDESGMPNNRFLAERTGGTYSTLKVQPAELEDSGVYFCASSQARVNNGELFFGEGSRLTVL.

This clone appeared a single time. The J gene is TRBJ2-1, the V gene TRBV4-1, with 7 positions matching TRBD1. The CDR3 spans 16 residues. The junction had 7 bases not matched to a gene; V was cut back by 1 base and J by 4 bases. Germline V CDR1 and CDR2: MGHRA, YSYEKL. The CDR3 region has the DNA TGCGCCAGCAGCCAAGGTACCGGGACAGCTTACAATGAGCAGTTCTTC. It yields the protein CASSQGTGTAYNEQFF.

The rearrangement joins TRBV4-1 to TRBJ2-7; D is possibly TRBD1 (5 bases). The CDR3 has 15 amino acids. Trimming took off 7 bases at V and 4 bases at J, with 20 bases between the two ends. Germline CDR1 is MGHRA and CDR2 is YSYEKL. CDR3 protein: CASTTSTSQAYEQYF. CDR3 bases: TGCGCCAGCACCACGTCCACCTCACAGGCTTACGAGCAGTACTTC.

The J gene is TRBJ2-2, the V gene TRBV12-5; 8 bases are shared with TRBD2. Unmatched junction bases numbered 6, after V lost 0 bases and J lost 0 bases. There are 18 residues in the CDR3. The V gene's germline CDR1 is LGHNT and CDR2 FRNRAP. CDR3 in amino acids: CASGLVLGRGANTGELFF. The CDR3 coding sequence is TGTGCTAGTGGTTTGGTACTCGGGCGGGGGGCGAACACCGGGGAGCTGTTTTTT. Combining the CDR3 with reference TRBV12-5 and TRBJ2-2 gives the whole variable domain DARVTQTPRHKVTEMGQEVTMRCQPILGHNTVFWYRQTMMQGLELLAYFRNRAPLDDSGMPKDRFSAEMPDATLATLKIQPSEPRDSAVYFCASGLVLGRGANTGELFFGEGSRLTVL.

The chain uses TRBV4-3 and TRBJ1-1; D gene unclear. This CDR3 region has 15 residues. CDR1 is LGHNA and CDR2 is YSLEER in the germline V gene. Trimming cost V 0 bases and J 2 bases, with 10 bases left between them. Here the CDR3 DNA reads TGCGCCAGCAGCCAAGAGTGGAGGCTCAACACTGAAGCTTTCTTT. Its translation: CASSQEWRLNTEAFF.

This chain connects TRBV19 to TRBJ1-5; D is perhaps TRBD1 (6 bases). Trimming removed 7 bases at V and 0 bases at J, with 16 bases between. Germline assignment: CDR1 LNHDA and CDR2 SQIVND (reference sequence). This CDR3 has 16 residues. Here the CDR3 reads CASMRKTGNSNQPQHF. CDR3 sequence (DNA): TGTGCCAGTATGAGAAAGACAGGAAATAGCAATCAGCCCCAGCATTTT.

The J gene is TRBJ1-6, the V gene TRBV30, with TRBD1 identical over 11 bases. The CDR3 covers 13 residues. Germline CDR1 is GTSNPN and CDR2 is SVGIG (reference sequence). Unmatched junction bases numbered 4, after V lost 5 bases and J lost 10 bases. The CDR3 DNA is TGTGCCTGGTCCGGGACAGGGGGGTCACCCCTCCACTTT. Protein: CAWSGTGGSPLHF.

CDR3: CASSFNQGVWGGYQETQYF. For the CDR3, the DNA is TGTGCCAGCAGCTTTAATCAGGGGGTCTGGGGTGGCTACCAAGAGACCCAGTACTTC. This rearrangement joins TRBV7-2 to TRBJ2-5; 7 nucleotides align to TRBD1. The CDR3 spans 19 residues. The germline V gene encodes CDR1 SGHTA and CDR2 FQGNSA. Trimming took 3 bases from V and 0 from J; bases not matched to a gene: 16.

The gene calls are TRBV18 and TRBJ1-1; D unclear. Trimming shortened V by 2 bases and J by 5 bases, and 15 bases separated the two germline ends. The CDR3 is made up of 15 amino acids. Looked up from germline, CDR1 is KGHSH and CDR2 is LQKENI. CDR3 residues: CASSPSVGRGTEAFF. The CDR3 nucleotides are TGTGCCAGCTCACCATCGGTAGGAAGAGGTACTGAAGCTTTCTTT. Using reference TRBV18 and TRBJ1-1 for the parts outside the CDR3, the full variable domain is NAGVMQNPRHLVRRRGQEARLRCSPMKGHSHVYWYRQLPEEGLKFMVYLQKENIIDESGMPKERFSAEFPKEGPSILRIQQVVRGDSAAYFCASSPSVGRGTEAFFGQGTRLTVV.

The rearrangement uses TRBV19 and TRBJ2-7; D remains unclear. The V gene lost 0 bases and the J gene lost 3 bases, with 12 bases spanning the gap. Germline CDR1 reads LNHDA; CDR2 reads SQIVND (reference sequence). The CDR3 runs 15 residues. The CDR3 is CASSIEAGLFYEQYF. CDR3 bases: TGTGCCAGTAGTATAGAGGCAGGTCTTTTCTACGAGCAGTACTTC.

The chain employs TRBV7-9 and TRBJ1-5, with D unresolved. The CDR3 totals 13 residues. Germline CDR1 and CDR2: SEHNR and FQNEAQ (reference sequence). V lost 5 bases and J lost 7, with 12 bases in between. CDR3 protein: CASSPATAQPQHF. The CDR3 DNA reads TGTGCCAGCAGCCCCGCTACAGCCCAGCCCCAGCATTTT.

This CDR3 is CASSSSEVRNEKLFF. The CDR3 nucleotides are TGTGCCAGCAGCTCCTCAGAGGTGCGGAATGAAAAACTGTTTTTT. This rearrangement joins TRBV9 to TRBJ1-4, with no clear D. Germline V gene sequence: CDR1 SGDLS, CDR2 YYNGEE. V was cut by 4 bases and J by 5 bases, with 15 bases left in between. The CDR3 runs to 15 residues.

V gene TRBV28 combines with J gene TRBJ1-2; no firm D call. This CDR3 has 12 amino acids. The germline gives CDR1 MDHEN, CDR2 SYDVKM. V lost 3 bases and J 4 bases, leaving 6 bases between the germline ends. CDR3 loop: CASSLVAYGYTF. The CDR3 DNA is TGTGCCAGCAGTTTGGTAGCCTATGGCTACACCTTC.

The chain recombines TRBV6-1 with TRBJ2-6; a possible D gene is TRBD1 (6 bases). V lost 8 bases, J lost 8 bases, and 10 bases lay in between. There are 12 residues in the CDR3. CDR1 and CDR2 (germline): MNHNS, SASEGT. The CDR3 DNA is TGTGCCAGCGGAACAGGGTCCAACGTCCTGACTTTC. Translation: CASGTGSNVLTF.

This rearrangement joins TRBV30 to TRBJ2-3; 12 nucleotides match TRBD1. Trimming at V came to 2 bases and at J to 5 bases, leaving 11 bases not matched to a gene. The V gene's germline CDR1 is GTSNPN and CDR2 SVGIG (reference sequence). This CDR3 has 17 residues. As DNA, the CDR3 is TGTGCCTGGAGTCACCAAGGGACAGGGGGCGCGAAAGATACGCAGTATTTT. Amino acids: CAWSHQGTGGAKDTQYF.

The gene calls are TRBV27 and TRBJ2-7, with 13 bases aligning to TRBD2. Germline-derived CDR1 and CDR2 are MNHEY and SMNVEV (reference sequence). The CDR3 contains 15 residues. The V and J ends lost 3 bases and 2 bases, in that order; junction bases with no gene match: 1. The DNA for the CDR3 is TGTGCCAGCAGTTTTACTAGCGGGGGGGCCTACGAGCAGTACTTC. Encoded protein: CASSFTSGGAYEQYF.

This chain links TRBV6-5 with TRBJ1-1, with D maybe TRBD1 (5 bases). V lost 2 bases and J 6 bases, leaving 16 bases between the germline ends. Germline V gives CDR1 MNHEY, CDR2 SVGAGI. CDR3 length: 15 amino acids. CDR3: CASSYRGRVVSEAFF. In DNA, the CDR3 is TGTGCCAGCAGTTACAGGGGCAGAGTCGTGTCTGAAGCTTTCTTT.

The chain uses TRBV28 and TRBJ2-7; TRBD2 might be the D (5 bases). CDR3 length: 15 amino acids. V was pared by 11 bases and J by 7 bases, with 27 bases between. CDR1 and CDR2 (germline): MDHEN, SYDVKM. The CDR3 sequence is CAVQRGQVWSGEQYF. In DNA form, the CDR3 reads TGTGCCGTACAACGAGGGCAGGTTTGGTCTGGGGAGCAGTACTTC.

The chain carries TRBV5-6 and TRBJ1-1, with D unclear. With 0 bases removed from V and 11 bases from J, the gap between germline ends came to 11 bases. Germline V gene data show CDR1 as SGHDT and CDR2 as YYEEEE. CDR3 size: 12 residues. Here the CDR3 DNA reads TGTGCCAGCAGCTTGGGAAGCTTTGTGGCTTTCTTT. Translating gives CASSLGSFVAFF.